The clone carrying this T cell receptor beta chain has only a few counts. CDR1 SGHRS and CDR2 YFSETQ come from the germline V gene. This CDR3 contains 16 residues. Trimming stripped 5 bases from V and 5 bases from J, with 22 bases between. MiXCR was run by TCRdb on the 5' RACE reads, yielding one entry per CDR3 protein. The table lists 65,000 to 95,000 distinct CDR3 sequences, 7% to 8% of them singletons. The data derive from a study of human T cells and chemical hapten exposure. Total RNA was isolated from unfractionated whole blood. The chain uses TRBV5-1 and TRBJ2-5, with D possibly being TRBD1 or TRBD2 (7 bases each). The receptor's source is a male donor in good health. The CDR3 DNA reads TGCGCCAGCAGTCAAAAACACAGGGGAGGGGGCGAGACCCAGTACTTC. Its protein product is CASSQKHRGGGETQYF. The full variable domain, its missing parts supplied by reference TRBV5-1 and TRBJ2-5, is KAGVTQTPRYLIKTRGQQVTLSCSPISGHRSVSWYQQTPGQGLQFLFEYFSETQRNKGNFPGRFSGRQFSNSRSEMNVSTLELGDSALYLCASSQKHRGGGETQYFGPGTRLLVL.